A selection of T cell receptor beta chains follows, all from one sample in a study of technical replicates of blood from a handful of donors. Profiling relied on immunoSEQ multiplex PCR, and the TCRdb table lists in-frame clones only, not all of them. The sample shows about 75,000 clones, 95% to 97% of them seen only once. The sample taken for sequencing was T cells isolated from PBMCs. All receptors derive from a human donor in good health. The CDR3 runs from the conserved cysteine through the conserved F or W. A D gene is named only where the DNA matches it firmly. Clone size is not always given. Where it is, it says once, few, many or a class for expanded clones.

d_call	j_call	v_call	clone_size	cdr3_nt	cdr3_aa
TRBD2	TRBJ2-7	TRBV28	NA	TGTGCCAGCAGTTTCCCCGCAGGACTAGCGGAATACGAGCAGTACTTC	CASSFPAGLAEYEQYF
NA	TRBJ1-2	TRBV5-8	NA	TGTGCCAGCAGCTTGGTTGAGTATGGCTACACCTTC	CASSLVEYGYTF
TRBD1	TRBJ2-7	TRBV29-1	NA	TGCAGCGGACGGACAGGGACGTACGAGCAGTACTTC	CSGRTGTYEQYF
NA	TRBJ1-1	TRBV16	NA	TGTGCCAGCAGCCAGGCGAGAGGGAGCACTGAAGCTTTCTTT	CASSQARGSTEAFF
TRBD1	TRBJ1-2	TRBV19	NA	TGTGCCAGTAGTATCCCACAGGGGTCGGGTGGCTACACCTTC	CASSIPQGSGGYTF
TRBD1	TRBJ1-2	TRBV18	NA	TGTGCCAGCTCACCGGGTTCCGGGACAGGAGCCTACACCTTC	CASSPGSGTGAYTF
NA	TRBJ2-1	TRBV4-1	NA	TGCGCCAGCAGCCAAGTACAGGTTTGGATCTACAATGAGCAGTTCTTC	CASSQVQVWIYNEQFF
NA	TRBJ1-2	TRBV2	once	TGTGCCAGCAGTGAAGCATGGGAGGGCTACACCTTC	CASSEAWEGYTF
NA	TRBJ1-2	TRBV7-9	NA	TGTGCCAGCAGCTCCGATATAGACGGGAGGATCCAATATGGCTACACCTTC	CASSSDIDGRIQYGYTF
TRBD1	TRBJ1-6	TRBV7-3	NA	TGTGCCAGCAGTCGGGACAGGGGAAATTCACCCCTCCACTTT	CASSRDRGNSPLHF
NA	TRBJ2-7	TRBV2	NA	TGTGCCAGCAGTCTTTCCAGGGATGGGCAGTACTTC	CASSLSRDGQYF
TRBD1	TRBJ2-5	TRBV7-9	NA	TGTGCCAGCAGCTTTGGTCAGGGGGCTCGGGAGACCCAGTACTTC	CASSFGQGARETQYF
TRBD2	TRBJ2-7	TRBV27	NA	TGTGCCAGCAGTTCGGGACTAGCGGGAGGGCCAGACGAGCAGTACTTC	CASSSGLAGGPDEQYF
TRBD1	TRBJ1-6	TRBV29-1	NA	TGCAGCGCCCGGACAGGGTATAATTCACCCCTCCACTTT	CSARTGYNSPLHF
NA	TRBJ2-3	TRBV5-4	NA	TGTGCCAGCAGCTTTTTGGGCCCAACAGATACGCAGTATTTT	CASSFLGPTDTQYF
NA	TRBJ2-3	TRBV2	NA	TGTGCCAGCAGTCGGTGGCAGGGCCAGGGAGATACGCAGTATTTT	CASSRWQGQGDTQYF
TRBD1	TRBJ1-2	TRBV5-1	NA	TGCGCCAGCAGCTTTGGAGACAGGGGGCACGGCTACACCTTC	CASSFGDRGHGYTF
NA	TRBJ2-7	TRBV11-2	NA	TGTGCCAGCAGCTTAGCCGGGGCGGGGTACGAGCAGTACTTC	CASSLAGAGYEQYF
NA	TRBJ1-2	TRBV4-1	once	TGCGCCAGCAGCCAAGGGACAGCCCATCATGGCTACACCTTC	CASSQGTAHHGYTF